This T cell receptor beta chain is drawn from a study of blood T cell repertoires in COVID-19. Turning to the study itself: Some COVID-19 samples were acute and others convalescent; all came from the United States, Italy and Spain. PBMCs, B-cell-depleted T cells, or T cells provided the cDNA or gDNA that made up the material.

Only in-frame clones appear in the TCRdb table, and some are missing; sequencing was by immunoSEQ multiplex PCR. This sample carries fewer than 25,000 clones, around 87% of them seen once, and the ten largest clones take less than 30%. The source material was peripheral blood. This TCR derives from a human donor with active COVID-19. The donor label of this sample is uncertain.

The CDR3 DNA sequence: TGTGCCAGCAGCCCCACAGGGGGCGAGACCCAGTACTTC. Its translation: CASSPTGGETQYF. V usage is TRBV5-4 and J usage is TRBJ2-5; 9 bases fit TRBD1. The CDR3 is 13 amino acids. Germline V gene sequence: CDR1 SGHNT, CDR2 YYREEE (reference sequence). The V segment lost 4 bases and the J segment 5 bases; nucleotides outside the gene matches: 3. Combining the CDR3 with reference TRBV5-4 and TRBJ2-5 gives the whole variable domain ETGVTQSPTHLIKTRGQQVTLRCSSQSGHNTVSWYQQALGQGPQFIFQYYREEENGRGNFPPRFSGLQFPNYSSELNVNALELDDSALYLCASSPTGGETQYFGPGTRLLVL.